A single sample gave rise to the 4 T cell receptor beta chains below, sequenced in a study of technical replicates of blood from several donors. Using immunoSEQ multiplex PCR, the repertoire was profiled, and TCRdb retains in-frame clones only, with some absent. This sample has roughly 72,000 clones, with about 92% found just once. Material: T cells isolated from PBMCs. These TCRs come from a human donor in good health.

V is TRBV5-1 and J is TRBJ2-5; 9 bases line up with TRBD1. The CDR3 sequence is 16 residues long. V lost 4 bases, J lost 2 bases, and 9 bases stayed unmatched. CDR1 is SGHRS, CDR2 YFSETQ, per germline. The CDR3 coding sequence is TGCGCCAGCAGCATACAACCGACAGGGGGGCAAGAGACCCAGTACTTC. It is translated as CASSIQPTGGQETQYF.

V is TRBV7-2 and J is TRBJ2-7; D is undetermined. V lost 2 bases and J 7 bases, leaving 9 bases between the germline ends. This CDR3 has 12 residues. Germline CDR1 and CDR2: SGHTA and FQGNSA. CDR3 amino acids: CASSLNTEEQYF. In DNA, the CDR3 is TGTGCCAGCAGCTTAAATACTGAGGAGCAGTACTTC.

The chain combines TRBV12-5 with TRBJ1-2; possible D gene TRBD1, 5 bases. This CDR3 is built from 15 residues. Germline V gene data show CDR1 as LGHNT and CDR2 as FRNRAP. Trimming pared 2 bases from V and 3 bases from J, leaving 13 bases between. CDR3 DNA: TGTGCTAGTGGTTTGAGCAGGGTGTTCGACTATGGCTACACCTTC. It specifies CASGLSRVFDYGYTF.

This chain links TRBV15 with TRBJ1-1; no clear D. The CDR3 has 16 amino acids. Germline CDR1 reads LNHNV; CDR2 reads YYDKDF (reference sequence). Trimming left V 7 bases short and J 0 bases short, with 18 bases between. Written as DNA, the CDR3 is TGTGCCACCAAACATGGGCCGCCACCGATGAACACTGAAGCTTTCTTT. Protein sequence: CATKHGPPPMNTEAFF.